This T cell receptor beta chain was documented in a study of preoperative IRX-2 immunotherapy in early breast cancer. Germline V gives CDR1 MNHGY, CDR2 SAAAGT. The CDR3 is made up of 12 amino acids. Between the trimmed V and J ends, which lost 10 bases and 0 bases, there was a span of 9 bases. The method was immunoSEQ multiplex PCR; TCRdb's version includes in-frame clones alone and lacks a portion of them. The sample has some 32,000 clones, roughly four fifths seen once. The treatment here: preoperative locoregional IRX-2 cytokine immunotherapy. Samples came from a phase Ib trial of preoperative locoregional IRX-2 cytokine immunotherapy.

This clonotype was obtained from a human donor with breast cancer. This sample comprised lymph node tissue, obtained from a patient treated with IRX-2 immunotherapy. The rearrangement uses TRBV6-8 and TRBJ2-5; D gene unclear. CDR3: CAIKADQETQYF. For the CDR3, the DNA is TGTGCCATCAAGGCCGACCAAGAGACCCAGTACTTC.